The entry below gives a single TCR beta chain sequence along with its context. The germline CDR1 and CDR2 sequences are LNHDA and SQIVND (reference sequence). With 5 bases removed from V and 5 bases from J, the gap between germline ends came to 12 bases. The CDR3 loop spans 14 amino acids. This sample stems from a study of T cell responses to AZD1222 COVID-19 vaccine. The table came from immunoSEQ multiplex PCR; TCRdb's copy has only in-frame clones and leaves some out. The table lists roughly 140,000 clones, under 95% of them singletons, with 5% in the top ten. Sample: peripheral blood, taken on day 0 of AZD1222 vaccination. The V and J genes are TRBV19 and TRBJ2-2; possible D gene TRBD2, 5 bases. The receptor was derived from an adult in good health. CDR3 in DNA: TGTGCCAGTAGTGTAGTAGAGGGTACCGGGGAGCTGTTTTTT. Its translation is CASSVVEGTGELFF.